The 5 T cell receptor beta chains below come from one sample, sequenced in a study of cytomegalovirus exposure and HLA in healthy donors. Researchers ran the PCR with 60 Vbeta and 13 Jbeta primers. The table came from immunoSEQ multiplex PCR; TCRdb's copy has only in-frame clones and leaves some out. The data contain tens of thousands of clones, less than 75% of them seen just once; the ten biggest clones take up 7.6%. The sequenced sample consisted of PBMCs. The receptor source for this set is a man in his forties in good health and CMV-seropositive.

The chain carries TRBV7-8 and TRBJ1-1; 9 positions match TRBD1. V shed 4 bases and J 4 bases; nucleotides not matched to a gene: 4. Germline V gene lookup returns CDR1 SGHVS and CDR2 FQNEAQ. This CDR3 is built from 14 residues. In DNA form, the CDR3 reads TGTGCCAGCAGCTCAGGACAGGGGAGCACTGAAGCTTTCTTT. Encoded protein: CASSSGQGSTEAFF.

The V and J genes are TRBV30 and TRBJ2-7, with a tentative D call TRBD1 (6 bases). Looked up from germline, CDR1 is GTSNPN and CDR2 is SVGIG (reference sequence). The CDR3 loop spans 13 amino acids. V dropped 0 bases and J dropped 5 bases, with 11 bases sitting between them. The chain's CDR3 is CAWSVRNRDEQYF. The CDR3 nucleotides read TGTGCCTGGAGTGTACGGAACAGGGACGAGCAGTACTTC. The full variable domain, completed using reference TRBV30 and TRBJ2-7, is SQTIHQWPATLVQPVGSPLSLECTVEGTSNPNLYWYRQAAGRGLQLLFYSVGIGQISSEVPQNLSASRPQDRQFILSSKKLLLSDSGFYLCAWSVRNRDEQYFGPGTRLTVT.

The genes are TRBV4-3 and TRBJ1-1; TRBD1 matches 7 bases. V trimming: 0 bases; J trimming: 11 bases; junction bases outside the gene matches: 6. The CDR3 loop spans 13 amino acids. The germline gives CDR1 LGHNA, CDR2 YSLEER. CDR3 in DNA: TGCGCCAGCAGCCAAGAAGCCGAGGGGGCTGCTTTCTTT. It codes for CASSQEAEGAAFF.

This rearrangement joins TRBV6-6 to TRBJ2-1; no reliable D call. With 7 bases removed from V and 0 bases from J, the gap between germline ends came to 13 bases. Germline V gene sequence: CDR1 MNHNY, CDR2 SVGAGI (reference sequence). The CDR3 runs to 15 residues. The CDR3 protein is CASTPDRSSYNEQFF. The CDR3 nucleotides read TGTGCCAGCACCCCTGACCGGAGCTCCTACAATGAGCAGTTCTTC.

About this clone: A read error may produce the germline difference seen at one junction end. The chain combines TRBV7-9 with TRBJ1-6, with a possible D match to TRBD1 (5 bases). The CDR3 length is 12 residues. Germline V CDR1 and CDR2: SEHNR, FQNEAQ (reference sequence). CDR3 region: CSSNSPGIPLHF. In DNA, the CDR3 is TGTTCCAGCAACTCCCCAGGGATCCCCCTCCACTTT.